This note documents a single TCR beta chain sequence. The data derive from a study of T cell repertoires in cytomegalovirus infection. Study background: Shared public TCR beta signatures pointed to both CMV infection and a matching HLA type.

Each CDR3 protein gets one entry after TCRdb re-called the reads with MiXCR. The sample has 55,000 to 85,000 distinct CDR3 sequences, about 4% seen once; the top ten hold around 21%. This CDR3 is built from 13 residues. V was pared by 4 bases and J by 7 bases, with 13 bases between. The sequence was obtained from a human donor in good health (CMV status not recorded). Some clones in this sample may be carry-over from other donors' samples. The sequenced sample was PBMCs. The chain carries TRBV12-3 or TRBV12-4 and TRBJ1-2; tentatively, D is TRBD1 (6 bases). The CDR3 DNA is TGTGCCAGCAGTTCGTTCGGGGGCGGTGGCTACACCTTC. Its protein product is CASSSFGGGGYTF.